This entry is about one T cell receptor beta chain. Its antigen specificity is not known. Base-call qualities are not available, and no considerably larger clone is one nucleotide away. From cysteine to phenylalanine, the CDR3 is 13 amino acids long. Here the CDR3 DNA is all that survives: 39 bases in frame from base 1. The germline V gene (reference sequence) provides CDR1 MNHEY and CDR2 SMNVEV. Cut back by 5 bases and 3 bases, the V and J ends lie 8 bases apart. The library was built by means of the immunoSEQ multiplex PCR assay. TCRdb provides this immuneACCESS table in a form limited to in-frame rearrangements. Some clones are lacking; in checked studies, under half of them reflect an unresolved V gene, and why the rest are absent is not known. The sample yields under 200,000 clones; roughly 94% were counted once. The ten largest clones capture 14% of the sample. The data stem from a study of control samples from healthy donors and cancer patients (dated by TCRdb to 2019 to 2021).

This TCR derives from a man between 60 and 75 years old with colorectal cancer. The sample comprised PBMCs. The chain uses TRBV27 and TRBJ1-5; a tentative D match to TRBD1 spans 5 bases. The CDR3 loop reads CASSHRTNQPQHF. The nucleotide sequence reads TGTGCCAGCAGTCACAGGACCAATCAGCCCCAGCATTTT.